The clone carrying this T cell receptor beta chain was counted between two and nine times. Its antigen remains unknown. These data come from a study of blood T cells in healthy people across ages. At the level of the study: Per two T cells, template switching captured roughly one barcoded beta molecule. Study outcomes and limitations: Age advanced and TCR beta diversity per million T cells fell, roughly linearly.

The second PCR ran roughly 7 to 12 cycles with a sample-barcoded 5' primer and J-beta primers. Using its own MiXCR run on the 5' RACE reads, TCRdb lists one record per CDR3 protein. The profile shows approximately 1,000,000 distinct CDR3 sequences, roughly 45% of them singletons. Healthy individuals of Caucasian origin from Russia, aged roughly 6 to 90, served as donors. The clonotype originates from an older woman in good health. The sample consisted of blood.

DNA of the CDR3: TGTGCCAGCACCCCCCGGGCAGTTTCTGTCACAGATACGCAGTATTTT. It is translated as CASTPRAVSVTDTQYF. This rearrangement joins TRBV7-9 to TRBJ2-3; no clear D gene. The CDR3 consists of 16 residues. The V end lost 7 bases, the J end lost 2 bases, and 19 bases lay between the germline ends. CDR1 and CDR2 (germline): SEHNR, FQNEAQ (reference sequence).